These 26 T cell receptor beta chains were all obtained from the same sample, sequenced in a study of Ad26.COV2.S vaccination and SARS-CoV-2 variants. Data came from immunoSEQ multiplex PCR; TCRdb stores just in-frame clones and leaves some out. The sample has hundreds of thousands of clones; about 90% are singletons. Treatment of the sample: over 15 received Ad26.COV2.S at low or high dose, single or two shots; roughly five received placebo; per-sample allocation not given. Material that was analyzed had been drawn on day 63 after the first vaccine or placebo injection. This specimen was peripheral blood, taken in a trial of Ad26.COV2.S vaccine versus placebo. The receptors originated from a person between 18 and 59 years old who received the Ad26.COV2.S COVID-19 vaccine or a placebo.

The V gene is TRBV7-2, the J gene TRBJ1-1, with D unclear. Trimming took off 4 bases at V and 7 bases at J, with 13 bases between the two ends. The CDR3 contains 13 residues. Germline V lookup: CDR1 SGHTA, CDR2 FQGNSA. CDR3 loop: CASSSGLPVEAFF. DNA of the CDR3: TGTGCCAGCAGCTCCGGGCTACCCGTTGAAGCTTTCTTT.

The CDR3 here is CASSPQGTGDNTDTQYF. CDR3 nucleotides: TGTGCCAGCAGCCCCCAAGGGACAGGGGATAACACAGATACGCAGTATTTT. The gene calls are TRBV3-1 (or the pseudogene TRBV3-2) and TRBJ2-3; 10 positions match TRBD1. This CDR3 is built from 17 residues. The ends lost 4 bases at V and 2 bases at J; junction bases unmatched: 9. Germline V gives CDR1 LGHDT, CDR2 YNNKEL (reference sequence).

The genes are TRBV4-2 and TRBJ2-7; 8 bases fit TRBD2. From germline, CDR1 is LGHNA and CDR2 YNFKEQ. V lost 5 bases and J lost 0; bases outside the gene matches: 3. The CDR3 runs 14 residues. The CDR3 nucleotides are TGTGCCAGCAGCAGCGGGGGCATCTCCTACGAGCAGTACTTC. This translates into CASSSGGISYEQYF.

As DNA, the CDR3 is TGTGCCAGCAGCTTATGGCCGCGTGGGGGGCGTGGGGCCAACGTCCTGACTTTC. As protein: CASSLWPRGGRGANVLTF. The chain couples TRBV7-9 to TRBJ2-6; D tentatively fits TRBD1 or TRBD2 (6 bases each). Trimming stripped 2 bases from V and 3 bases from J, with 17 bases between. The length of the CDR3 is 18 residues. Germline values: CDR1 SEHNR, CDR2 FQNEAQ (reference sequence).

This clone appeared a single time. CDR3 in DNA: TGTGCCAGTAGTCACAGGGGAGTTGGGTACGAGCAGTACTTC. Its protein is CASSHRGVGYEQYF. The chain carries TRBV19 and TRBJ2-7; 7 bases map to TRBD1. The trim removed 5 bases at V and 4 bases at J, leaving 8 bases unmatched. The CDR3 has 14 amino acids. Germline V CDR1 and CDR2: LNHDA, SQIVND (reference sequence).

This chain links TRBV30 with TRBJ1-4; D is unclear. Germline lookup yields CDR1 GTSNPN and CDR2 SVGIG (reference sequence). The CDR3 runs 13 residues. V dropped 1 base and J dropped 0 bases, with 3 bases sitting between them. CDR3 in amino acids: CAWSGTTNEKLFF. CDR3 DNA sequence: TGTGCCTGGAGTGGTACAACTAATGAAAAACTGTTTTTT.

The V gene is TRBV19, the J gene TRBJ2-1, with D unclear. The germline V and J ends were trimmed by 5 bases and 0 bases, with 14 bases remaining between them. Germline V gives CDR1 LNHDA, CDR2 SQIVND (reference sequence). The length of the CDR3 is 16 residues. The CDR3: CASSGELARSYNEQFF. The CDR3 nucleotides read TGTGCCAGTAGTGGAGAGTTAGCACGCTCCTACAATGAGCAGTTCTTC.

This rearrangement joins TRBV27 to TRBJ2-3; D not resolved. The CDR3 length is 17 residues. Trimming stripped 3 bases from V and 1 base from J, with 17 bases between. The V gene's germline CDR1 is MNHEY and CDR2 SMNVEV (reference sequence). The CDR3: CASSFASTYPRTDTQYF. CDR3 bases: TGTGCCAGCAGTTTCGCGAGTACCTACCCACGCACAGATACGCAGTATTTT.

V usage is TRBV18 and J usage is TRBJ2-7; perhaps TRBD2 as D (6 bases). This CDR3 has 14 residues. The germline V gene encodes CDR1 KGHSH and CDR2 LQKENI. V lost 5 bases, J lost 4 bases, and 15 bases lay in between. CDR3 bases: TGTGCCAGCTCAAAGGAGGGAAACTCGTACGAGCAGTACTTC. This gives the protein CASSKEGNSYEQYF. Full variable domain (rest looked up from reference TRBV18 and TRBJ2-7): NAGVMQNPRHLVRRRGQEARLRCSPMKGHSHVYWYRQLPEEGLKFMVYLQKENIIDESGMPKERFSAEFPKEGPSILRIQQVVRGDSAAYFCASSKEGNSYEQYFGPGTRLTVT.

The chain links TRBV12-3 or TRBV12-4 to TRBJ2-7; unclear D gene. The CDR3 totals 13 residues. Trimming removed 2 bases at V and 6 bases at J, with 11 bases between. As DNA, the CDR3 is TGTGCCAGCAGTTTATCCCCAAAGTTCGAGCAGTACTTC. Residues: CASSLSPKFEQYF.

This chain joins TRBV18 and TRBJ2-2; D not certain. The germline V gene has CDR1 KGHSH and CDR2 LQKENI. Trimming took 2 bases from V and 0 from J, leaving 10 bases between them. This CDR3 is built from 16 residues. The CDR3 loop reads CASSPTSQSNTGELFF. The CDR3 region has the DNA TGTGCCAGCTCACCAACGTCACAGTCGAACACCGGGGAGCTGTTTTTT.

This clone was recorded only once. The J gene is TRBJ2-4, the V gene TRBV11-3; no firm D call. From germline, CDR1 is SGHNT and CDR2 YENEEA. This CDR3 has 16 residues. The V end lost 0 bases, the J end lost 0 bases, and 9 bases lay between the germline ends. The CDR3 sequence: CASSLDPAIAKNIQYF. The CDR3 nucleotides are TGTGCCAGCAGCTTAGATCCCGCTATAGCCAAAAACATTCAGTACTTC.

The rearrangement uses TRBV5-1 and TRBJ1-6, with a tentative D call TRBD1 (5 bases). This CDR3 has 15 residues. V shed 5 bases and J shed 4 bases, with 13 bases lying between them. The germline CDR1 and CDR2 sequences are SGHRS and YFSETQ. CDR3 sequence (DNA): TGCGCCAGCAGGATTGAGGGGCGATATAATTCACCCCTCCACTTT. Protein product: CASRIEGRYNSPLHF.

The chain employs TRBV7-8 and TRBJ1-3; D call uncertain. Trimming pared 1 base from V and 1 base from J, leaving 5 bases between. This CDR3 is built from 14 residues. The germline gives CDR1 SGHVS, CDR2 FQNEAQ. The CDR3 reads CASSLVQSGNTIYF. The CDR3 nucleotides are TGTGCCAGCAGCTTAGTACAGTCTGGAAACACCATATATTTT.

The V and J genes are TRBV5-1 and TRBJ1-1, with TRBD1 matching 8 bases. Trimming took 4 bases from V and 6 from J; bases not matched to a gene: 14. The V gene's germline CDR1 is SGHRS and CDR2 YFSETQ. This CDR3 region has 16 residues. The CDR3 spells CASSPAQGARGSEAFF. In nucleotides, the CDR3 is TGCGCCAGCAGCCCCGCCCAGGGGGCGCGAGGCTCTGAAGCTTTCTTT.

The chain has TRBV5-1 and TRBJ1-5, with a weak D call TRBD1 (6 bases). This CDR3 region has 14 residues. Looked up from germline, CDR1 is SGHRS and CDR2 is YFSETQ. V lost 1 base and J lost 5, with 10 bases in between. The CDR3 sequence: CASSLKGGDQPQHF. For the CDR3, the DNA is TGCGCCAGCAGCTTGAAGGGGGGGGATCAGCCCCAGCATTTT.

The chain joins TRBV21-1 to TRBJ2-5; no DNA check was done on the table's D call, TRBD1. TRBV21-1 is recorded as a pseudogene. CDR3 length: 18 residues. The CDR3 spells CASSTLKGGQGPGETQYF. As DNA, the CDR3 is TGTGCCAGCAGCACGCTAAAAGGTGGACAGGGTCCAGGGGAGACCCAGTACTTC.

V is TRBV9 and J is TRBJ2-5, with 10 nucleotides matching TRBD2. This CDR3 contains 16 residues. Per germline, CDR1 SGDLS and CDR2 YYNGEE. J lost 5 bases, V lost 3 bases, and 10 bases had no gene match. CDR3: CASSEGLAKGRETQYF. CDR3 bases: TGTGCCAGCAGCGAGGGACTAGCGAAGGGAAGGGAGACCCAGTACTTC.

This chain links TRBV10-3 with TRBJ2-3; no clear D gene. The CDR3 runs to 14 residues. V was pared by 0 bases and J by 1 base, with 5 bases between. Germline loops: CDR1 ENHRY, CDR2 SYGVKD. The CDR3 nucleotides read TGTGCCATCAGTGAGTCCCAGGGCACAGATACGCAGTATTTT. This gives the protein CAISESQGTDTQYF.

The chain has TRBV7-9 and TRBJ2-7, with no clear D. From germline, CDR1 is SEHNR and CDR2 FQNEAQ (reference sequence). The length of the CDR3 is 13 residues. V lost 3 bases and J 0 bases, leaving 6 bases between the germline ends. The CDR3 here is CASSFPSSYEQYF. The CDR3 nucleotides are TGTGCCAGCAGCTTTCCGAGCTCCTACGAGCAGTACTTC.

The V gene is TRBV6-5, the J gene TRBJ1-4; a possible D gene is TRBD1 (5 bases). V lost 0 bases and J lost 5, with 13 bases in between. Germline CDR1 and CDR2: MNHEY and SVGAGI. The length of the CDR3 is 16 residues. The CDR3 loop reads CASSYSKARQNEKLFF. CDR3 DNA: TGTGCCAGCAGTTACTCGAAGGCAAGACAGAATGAAAAACTGTTTTTT.

The chain recombines TRBV7-9 with TRBJ2-4, with D perhaps given as TRBD1 or TRBD2 (6 bases each). This CDR3 has 14 residues. Trimming stripped 1 base from V and 8 bases from J, with 12 bases between. Per germline, CDR1 SEHNR and CDR2 FQNEAQ (reference sequence). CDR3 in amino acids: CASSLGPGADIQYF. In DNA form, the CDR3 reads TGTGCCAGCAGCTTAGGTCCGGGGGCGGACATTCAGTACTTC.

The rearrangement links TRBV5-4 to TRBJ2-7; 9 bases match TRBD1. The germline V gene encodes CDR1 SGHNT and CDR2 YYREEE (reference sequence). The CDR3 contains 14 residues. The V and J ends lost 2 bases and 2 bases, in that order; junction bases with no gene match: 2. Here the CDR3 reads CASSLDRGAYEQYF. In DNA, the CDR3 is TGTGCCAGCAGCTTAGACAGGGGGGCCTACGAGCAGTACTTC.

This clone was observed once. This chain connects TRBV2 to TRBJ1-4; D gene uncertain. The CDR3 is 14 amino acids. V was pared by 6 bases and J by 5 bases, with 13 bases between. Germline V CDR1 and CDR2: SNHLY, FYNNEI. CDR3 sequence (DNA): TGTGCCAGCAGAATTATTCAGTCCAATGAAAAACTGTTTTTT. Protein: CASRIIQSNEKLFF.

J is TRBJ2-1 and V is TRBV12-3 or TRBV12-4; D is perhaps TRBD2 (6 bases). This CDR3 comprises 13 residues. The V end lost 4 bases, the J end lost 7 bases, and 11 bases lay between the germline ends. CDR3 sequence reads: CASSSTGTNEQFF. CDR3 DNA sequence: TGTGCCAGCAGTTCTACGGGGACTAATGAGCAGTTCTTC.

V usage is TRBV18 and J usage is TRBJ2-2; the D gene is possibly TRBD2 (6 bases). There are 16 residues in the CDR3. Germline lookup yields CDR1 KGHSH and CDR2 LQKENI. V was pared by 3 bases and J by 4 bases, with 15 bases between. The CDR3 coding sequence is TGTGCCAGCTCACCTCCGGGACTCGCTCCCACCGGGGAGCTGTTTTTT. The encoded protein is CASSPPGLAPTGELFF.